This entry describes one T cell receptor (beta chain). The junction shows a germline mismatch at one end, possibly a read error. The CDR3 length is 14 residues. Germline V gene lookup returns CDR1 MDHEN and CDR2 SYDVKM. This specimen comes from a study of blood T cell repertoires in COVID-19. Looking at the study overall: Samples taken during acute and convalescent COVID-19 were collected in the United States, Italy and Spain. In each case, the material was cDNA or gDNA derived from T cells, B-cell-depleted T cells, or PBMCs.

Authors' methods: For nucleated cells, counts were estimated from reference gene primer amplification. Produced via immunoSEQ multiplex PCR; TCRdb's table is partial and in-frame only. D and trimming were read from the DNA, whereas the V and J calls and clone size are those reported in that table. The repertoire holds hundreds of thousands of clones, with 70% to 90% as singletons. The specimen sequenced was peripheral blood. The chain employs TRBV28 and TRBJ1-3; 8 nucleotides agree with TRBD1. The receptor's source is a man aged 50 or older with active or convalescent COVID-19. In nucleotides, the CDR3 is TGTGCCAGCAGCCAGGGACAGGTCTCGAGTGTTGGGAATTTT. This gives the protein CASSQGQVSSVGNF.